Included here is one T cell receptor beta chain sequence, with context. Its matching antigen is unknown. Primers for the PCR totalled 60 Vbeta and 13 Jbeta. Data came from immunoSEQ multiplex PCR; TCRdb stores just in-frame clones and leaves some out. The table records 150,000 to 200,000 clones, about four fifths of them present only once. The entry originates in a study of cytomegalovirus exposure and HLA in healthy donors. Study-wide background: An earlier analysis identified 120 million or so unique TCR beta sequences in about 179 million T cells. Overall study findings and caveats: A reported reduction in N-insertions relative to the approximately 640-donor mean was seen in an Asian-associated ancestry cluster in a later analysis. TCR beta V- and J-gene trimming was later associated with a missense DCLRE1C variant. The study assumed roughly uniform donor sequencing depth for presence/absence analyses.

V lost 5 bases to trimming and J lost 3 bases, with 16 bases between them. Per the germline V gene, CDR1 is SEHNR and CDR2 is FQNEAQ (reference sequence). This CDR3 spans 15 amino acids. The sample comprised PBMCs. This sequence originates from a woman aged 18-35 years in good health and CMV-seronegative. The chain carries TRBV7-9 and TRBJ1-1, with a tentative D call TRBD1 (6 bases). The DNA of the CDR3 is TGTGCCAGCAGCCCCCTGGAGACAGGTGACACTGAAGCTTTCTTT. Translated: CASSPLETGDTEAFF.